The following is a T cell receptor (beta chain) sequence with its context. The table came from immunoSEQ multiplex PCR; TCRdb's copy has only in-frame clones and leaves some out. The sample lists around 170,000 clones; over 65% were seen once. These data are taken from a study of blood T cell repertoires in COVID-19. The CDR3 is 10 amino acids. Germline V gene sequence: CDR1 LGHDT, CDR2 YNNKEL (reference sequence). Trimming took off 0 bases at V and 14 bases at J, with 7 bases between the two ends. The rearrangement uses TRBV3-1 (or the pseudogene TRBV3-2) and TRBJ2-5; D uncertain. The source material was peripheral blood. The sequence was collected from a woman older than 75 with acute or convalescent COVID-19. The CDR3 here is CASSQERRYF. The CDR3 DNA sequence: TGTGCCAGCAGCCAAGAGAGAAGATACTTC.